Below, 13 T cell receptor beta chains from the same sample are listed, as sequenced in a study of spatial heterogeneity in lung cancer. A single record per CDR3 protein comes from TCRdb applying MiXCR to the 5' RACE reads. The repertoire consists of approximately 41,000 distinct CDR3 sequences, with over 9.5% occurring once and the leading ten covering 15% to 20%. Time point of the sample: blood at routine non-recurrence follow-up after resection. The sequenced sample was PBMCs, obtained at follow-up. Receptors were obtained from a female donor with early-stage non-small cell lung cancer.

The V and J genes are TRBV7-2 and TRBJ2-4, with D possibly being TRBD2 (5 bases). There are 13 residues in the CDR3. Trimming cost V 4 bases and J 6 bases, with 10 bases left between them. Germline V CDR1 and CDR2: SGHTA, FQGNSA. The CDR3, as DNA: TGTGCCAGCAGCTCTACTCGGGGAAACATTCAGTACTTC. This encodes CASSSTRGNIQYF. The entire variable domain, with the rest obtained from reference TRBV7-2 and TRBJ2-4, is as follows: GAGVSQSPSNKVTEKGKDVELRCDPISGHTALYWYRQSLGQGLEFLIYFQGNSAPDKSGLPSDRFSAERTGGSVSTLTIQRTQQEDSAVYLCASSSTRGNIQYFGAGTRLSVL.

The chain combines TRBV2 with TRBJ2-1; 7 bases agree with TRBD1. Germline V CDR1 and CDR2: SNHLY, FYNNEI. V was clipped by 4 bases and J by 2 bases; unmatched bases: 8. The CDR3 sequence is 16 residues long. CDR3 loop: CASSAQGLGPYNEQFF. The CDR3, as DNA: TGTGCCAGCAGTGCACAGGGGCTTGGGCCCTACAATGAGCAGTTCTTC.

This clonotype was observed many times. The gene calls are TRBV27 and TRBJ1-1; a weak D match, TRBD1 (5 bases). Trimming took 4 bases from V and 1 from J, leaving 13 bases between them. CDR3 length: 15 amino acids. The germline V gene encodes CDR1 MNHEY and CDR2 SMNVEV (reference sequence). CDR3: CASSSLTGPNTEAFF. The CDR3 DNA reads as TGTGCCAGCAGTTCTCTTACGGGGCCGAACACTGAAGCTTTCTTT.

At least ten counts were recorded for this clonotype. The V and J genes are TRBV20-1 and TRBJ2-1; 7 nucleotides agree with TRBD1. CDR3 length: 15 amino acids. Germline CDR1 reads DFQATT; CDR2 reads SNEGSKA (reference sequence). Unmatched junction bases numbered 7, after V lost 2 bases and J lost 3 bases. The CDR3 region is CSARPRDRSYNEQFF. CDR3 DNA sequence: TGCAGTGCTAGACCCCGGGACAGAAGCTACAATGAGCAGTTCTTC.

This chain joins TRBV15 and TRBJ2-2; D may match TRBD1 or TRBD2 (6 bases each). This CDR3 contains 16 residues. Trimming took 0 bases from V and 5 from J, leaving 13 bases between them. Germline V CDR1 and CDR2: LNHNV, YYDKDF (reference sequence). CDR3 bases: TGTGCCACCAGCAGAGATGACGGGGGCCGGACCGGGGAGCTGTTTTTT. It specifies CATSRDDGGRTGELFF. Combining the CDR3 with reference TRBV15 and TRBJ2-2 gives the whole variable domain DAMVIQNPRYQVTQFGKPVTLSCSQTLNHNVMYWYQQKSSQAPKLLFHYYDKDFNNEADTPDNFQSRRPNTSFCFLDIRSPGLGDTAMYLCATSRDDGGRTGELFFGEGSRLTVL.

In this sample, this clonotype turned up a few times. The CDR3 spells CASSPARVTETQYF. The CDR3 nucleotides read TGTGCCAGCAGCCCTGCCAGGGTCACAGAGACCCAGTACTTC. V and J are TRBV7-2 and TRBJ2-5; D perhaps matches TRBD1 (5 bases). Germline values: CDR1 SGHTA, CDR2 FQGNSA. The CDR3 contains 14 residues. V lost 5 bases to trimming and J lost 4 bases, with 14 bases between them.

V gene TRBV2 combines with J gene TRBJ1-2; the match to TRBD1 covers 7 bases. The junction had 6 bases not matched to a gene; V was cut back by 5 bases and J by 3 bases. The CDR3 is made up of 14 amino acids. Germline V CDR1 and CDR2: SNHLY, FYNNEI. DNA of the CDR3: TGTGCCAGCAGTTGGGACAGCCGTGACTATGGCTACACCTTC. It is translated as CASSWDSRDYGYTF.

This clonotype was found many times. This chain uses TRBV30 with TRBJ2-3; possibly TRBD2 for D (6 bases). The CDR3 has 11 residues. Germline assignment: CDR1 GTSNPN and CDR2 SVGIG (reference sequence). Trimming pared 6 bases from V and 7 bases from J, leaving 11 bases between. CDR3 sequence: CACGGSNTQYF. Here the CDR3 DNA reads TGTGCCTGCGGGGGTTCAAATACGCAGTATTTT.

Only a few counts were recorded for this clonotype. V is TRBV7-3 and J is TRBJ2-5; D is perhaps TRBD2 (5 bases). The CDR3 sequence is 13 residues long. Looked up from germline, CDR1 is SGHTA and CDR2 is FQGTGA. With 5 bases removed from V and 2 bases from J, the gap between germline ends came to 9 bases. The CDR3 is CASSPGTQETQYF. CDR3 nucleotides: TGTGCCAGCAGCCCGGGAACACAAGAGACCCAGTACTTC.

This clonotype is deemed medium-sized. The chain employs TRBV6-2 or TRBV6-3 and TRBJ1-5; D call uncertain. The germline gives CDR1 MNHEY, CDR2 SVGEGT. Trimming removed 4 bases at V and 4 bases at J, with 8 bases between. This CDR3 is built from 13 residues. CDR3 bases: TGTGCCAGCAGTTTCCGGATGAATCAGCCCCAGCATTTT. Translated, it gives CASSFRMNQPQHF.

This clonotype has at least ten counts. J is TRBJ2-7 and V is TRBV18; TRBD2 might be the D (5 bases). The germline V gene encodes CDR1 KGHSH and CDR2 LQKENI. This CDR3 is 12 amino acids long. The germline V and J ends were trimmed by 3 bases and 5 bases, with 8 bases remaining between them. CDR3 sequence reads: CASSPPSNEQYF. The CDR3 coding sequence is TGTGCCAGCTCACCTCCTAGCAACGAGCAGTACTTC.

The genes are TRBV7-9 and TRBJ1-2, with D unresolved. V lost 4 bases and J 0 bases, leaving 9 bases between the germline ends. Germline V gene lookup returns CDR1 SEHNR and CDR2 FQNEAQ (reference sequence). This CDR3 has 14 residues. DNA of the CDR3: TGTGCCAGCAGCTACGACACCGCTAACTATGGCTACACCTTC. It yields the protein CASSYDTANYGYTF.

This clonotype occurred many times. The DNA of the CDR3 is TGTGCCAGCAGCTTGAGTACAGGGGCCTGGGACGAGCAGTACTTC. Its protein is CASSLSTGAWDEQYF. V is TRBV7-9 and J is TRBJ2-7, with 7 bases lining up with TRBD1. The CDR3 sequence is 15 residues long. V gave up 3 bases and J gave up 5 bases; unmatched junction bases: 10. Looked up from germline, CDR1 is SEHNR and CDR2 is FQNEAQ (reference sequence).